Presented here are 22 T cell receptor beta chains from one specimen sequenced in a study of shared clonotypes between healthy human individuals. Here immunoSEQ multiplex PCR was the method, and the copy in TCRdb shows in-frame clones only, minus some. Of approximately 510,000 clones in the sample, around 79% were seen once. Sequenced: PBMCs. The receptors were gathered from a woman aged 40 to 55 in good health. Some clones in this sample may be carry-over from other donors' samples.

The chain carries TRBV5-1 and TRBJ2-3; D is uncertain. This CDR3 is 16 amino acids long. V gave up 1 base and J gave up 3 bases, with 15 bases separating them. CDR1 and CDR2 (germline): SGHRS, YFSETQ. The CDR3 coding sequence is TGCGCCAGCAGCTTGCGCGGCCCTACCGAGACAGATACGCAGTATTTT. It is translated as CASSLRGPTETDTQYF.

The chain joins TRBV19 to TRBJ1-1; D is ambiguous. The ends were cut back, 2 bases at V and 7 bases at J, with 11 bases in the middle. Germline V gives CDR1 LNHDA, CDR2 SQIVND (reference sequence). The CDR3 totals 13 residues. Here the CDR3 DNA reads TGTGCCAGTAGTATAAGTTTTGTCAGTGAAGCTTTCTTT. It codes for CASSISFVSEAFF.

CDR3 region: CATSRGSVITEKLFF. The DNA of the CDR3 is TGTGCCACCAGCAGAGGTTCAGTAATTACGGAAAAACTGTTTTTT. This chain connects TRBV15 to TRBJ1-4; no clear D gene. Per the germline V gene, CDR1 is LNHNV and CDR2 is YYDKDF (reference sequence). The CDR3 length is 15 residues. V lost 1 base, J lost 8 bases, and 14 bases lay in between.

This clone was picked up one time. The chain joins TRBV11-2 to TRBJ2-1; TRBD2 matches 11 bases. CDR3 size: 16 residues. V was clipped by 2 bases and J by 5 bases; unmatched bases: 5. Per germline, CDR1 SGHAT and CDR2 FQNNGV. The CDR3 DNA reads TGTGCCAGCAGCTTAACCCGACTAGCGGGAAACAATGAGCAGTTCTTC. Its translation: CASSLTRLAGNNEQFF.

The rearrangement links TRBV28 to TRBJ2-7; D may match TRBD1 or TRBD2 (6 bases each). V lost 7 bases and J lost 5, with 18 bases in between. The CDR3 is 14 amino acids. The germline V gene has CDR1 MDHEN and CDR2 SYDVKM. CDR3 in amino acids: CASTNGGTSNEQYF. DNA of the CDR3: TGTGCCAGCACCAATGGGGGGACATCCAACGAGCAGTACTTC.

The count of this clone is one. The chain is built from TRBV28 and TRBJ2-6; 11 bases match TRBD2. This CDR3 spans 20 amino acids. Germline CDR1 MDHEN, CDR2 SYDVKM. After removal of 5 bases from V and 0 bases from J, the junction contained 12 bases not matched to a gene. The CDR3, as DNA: TGTGCCAGCAGTCCTCCCGGACTAGCGGGTTCCTTCTCTGGGGCCAACGTCCTGACTTTC. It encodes CASSPPGLAGSFSGANVLTF.

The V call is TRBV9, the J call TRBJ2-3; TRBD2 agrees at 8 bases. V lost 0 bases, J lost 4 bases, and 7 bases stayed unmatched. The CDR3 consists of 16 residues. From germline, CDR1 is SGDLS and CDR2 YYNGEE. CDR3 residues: CASSVGVGTRADTQYF. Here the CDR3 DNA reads TGTGCCAGCAGCGTAGGGGTAGGGACTAGGGCAGATACGCAGTATTTT.

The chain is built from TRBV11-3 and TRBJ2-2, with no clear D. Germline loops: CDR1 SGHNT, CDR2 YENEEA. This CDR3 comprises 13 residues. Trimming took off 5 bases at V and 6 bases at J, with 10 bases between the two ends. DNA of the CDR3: TGTGCCAGCAGCCCCATTGAGTCCGGGGAGCTGTTTTTT. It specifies CASSPIESGELFF.

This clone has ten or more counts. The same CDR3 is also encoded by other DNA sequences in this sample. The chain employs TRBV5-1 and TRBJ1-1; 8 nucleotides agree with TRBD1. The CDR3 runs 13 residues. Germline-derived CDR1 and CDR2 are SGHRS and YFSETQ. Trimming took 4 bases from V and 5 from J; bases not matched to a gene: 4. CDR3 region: CASSPRTGTEAFF. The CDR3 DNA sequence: TGCGCCAGCAGCCCAAGGACAGGGACTGAAGCTTTCTTT.

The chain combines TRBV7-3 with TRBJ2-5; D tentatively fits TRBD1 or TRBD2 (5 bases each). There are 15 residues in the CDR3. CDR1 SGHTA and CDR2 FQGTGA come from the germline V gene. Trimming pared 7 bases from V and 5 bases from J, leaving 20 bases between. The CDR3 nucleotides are TGTGCCAGCAACTCCGAGGGACGGGCAGGCGAGACCCAGTACTTC. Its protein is CASNSEGRAGETQYF.

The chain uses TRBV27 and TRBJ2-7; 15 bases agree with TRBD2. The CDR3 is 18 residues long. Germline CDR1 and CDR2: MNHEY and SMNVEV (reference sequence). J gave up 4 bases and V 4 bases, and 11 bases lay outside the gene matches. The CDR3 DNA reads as TGTGCCAGCAGTTCGGGACTAGCGGGAGGCCGAGGGACGTACGAGCAGTACTTC. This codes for CASSSGLAGGRGTYEQYF.

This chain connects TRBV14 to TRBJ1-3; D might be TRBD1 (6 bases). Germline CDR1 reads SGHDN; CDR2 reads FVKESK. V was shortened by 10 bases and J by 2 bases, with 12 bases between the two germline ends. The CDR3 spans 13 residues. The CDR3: CATGTGPGNTIYF. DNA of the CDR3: TGTGCCACCGGAACAGGGCCTGGAAACACCATATATTTT.

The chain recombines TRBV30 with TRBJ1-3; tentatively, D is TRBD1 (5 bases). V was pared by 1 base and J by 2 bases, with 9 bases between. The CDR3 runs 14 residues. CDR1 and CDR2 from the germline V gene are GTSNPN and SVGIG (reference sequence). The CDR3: CAWSATAPGNTIYF. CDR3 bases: TGTGCCTGGAGTGCGACAGCCCCTGGAAACACCATATATTTT.

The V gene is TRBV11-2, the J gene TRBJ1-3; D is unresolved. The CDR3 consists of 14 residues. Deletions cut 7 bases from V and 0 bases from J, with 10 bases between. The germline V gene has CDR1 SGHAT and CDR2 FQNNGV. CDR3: CASTDGLSGNTIYF. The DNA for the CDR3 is TGTGCCAGCACCGATGGCCTCTCTGGAAACACCATATATTTT.

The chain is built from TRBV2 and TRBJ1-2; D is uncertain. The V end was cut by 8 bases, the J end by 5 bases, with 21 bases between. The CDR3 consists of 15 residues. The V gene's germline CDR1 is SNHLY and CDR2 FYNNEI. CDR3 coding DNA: TGTGCCAGCGTGCGAGACGGGTCTCAAGGGTATGGCTACACCTTC. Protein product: CASVRDGSQGYGYTF. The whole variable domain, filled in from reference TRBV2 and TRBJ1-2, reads EPEVTQTPSHQVTQMGQEVILRCVPISNHLYFYWYRQILGQKVEFLVSFYNNEISEKSEIFDDQFSVERPDGSNFTLKIRSTKLEDSAMYFCASVRDGSQGYGYTFGSGTRLTVV.

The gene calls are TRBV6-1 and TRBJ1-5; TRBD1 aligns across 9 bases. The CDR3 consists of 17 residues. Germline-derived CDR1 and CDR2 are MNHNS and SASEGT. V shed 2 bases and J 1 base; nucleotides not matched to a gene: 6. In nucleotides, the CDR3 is TGTGCCAGCAGTGAAAACCCGGGACAGGGAAGCAATCAGCCCCAGCATTTT. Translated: CASSENPGQGSNQPQHF.

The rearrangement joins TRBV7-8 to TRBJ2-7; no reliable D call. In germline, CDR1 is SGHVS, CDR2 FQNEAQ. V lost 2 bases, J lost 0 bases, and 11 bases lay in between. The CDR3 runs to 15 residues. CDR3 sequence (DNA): TGTGCCAGCAGCTTATCGTACTATAGCTCCTACGAGCAGTACTTC. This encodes CASSLSYYSSYEQYF.

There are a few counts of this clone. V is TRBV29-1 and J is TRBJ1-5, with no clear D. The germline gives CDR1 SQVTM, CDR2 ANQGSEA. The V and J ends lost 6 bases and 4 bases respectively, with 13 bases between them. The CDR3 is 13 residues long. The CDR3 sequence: CSVGSGINQPQHF. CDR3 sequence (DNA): TGCAGCGTGGGGAGTGGTATTAATCAGCCCCAGCATTTT.

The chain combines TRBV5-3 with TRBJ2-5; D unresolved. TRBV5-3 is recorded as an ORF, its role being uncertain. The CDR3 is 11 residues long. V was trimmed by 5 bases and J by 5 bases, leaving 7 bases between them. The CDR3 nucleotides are TGTGCCAGAAGATCTTGGGAGACCCAGTACTTC. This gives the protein CARRSWETQYF.

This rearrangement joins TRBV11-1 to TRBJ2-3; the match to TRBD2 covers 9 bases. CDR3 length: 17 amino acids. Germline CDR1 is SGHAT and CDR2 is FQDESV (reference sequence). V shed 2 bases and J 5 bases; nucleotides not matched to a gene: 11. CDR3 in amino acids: CASSLRFSSGIGDTQYF. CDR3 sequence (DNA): TGTGCCAGCAGCTTAAGGTTTTCTAGCGGGATTGGAGATACGCAGTATTTT.

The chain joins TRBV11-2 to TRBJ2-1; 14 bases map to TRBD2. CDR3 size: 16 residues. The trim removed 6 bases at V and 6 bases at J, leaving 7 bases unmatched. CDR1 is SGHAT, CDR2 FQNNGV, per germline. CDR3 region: CASRRPGLAGANEQFF. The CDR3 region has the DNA TGTGCCAGCAGGAGACCGGGACTAGCGGGAGCCAATGAGCAGTTCTTC.

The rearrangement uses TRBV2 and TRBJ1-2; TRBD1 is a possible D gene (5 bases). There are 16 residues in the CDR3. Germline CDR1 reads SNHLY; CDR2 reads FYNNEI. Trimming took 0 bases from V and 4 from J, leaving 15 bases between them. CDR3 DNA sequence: TGTGCCAGCAGTGAAGCGGAGACCCGAGGGGTCTATGGCTACACCTTC. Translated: CASSEAETRGVYGYTF.